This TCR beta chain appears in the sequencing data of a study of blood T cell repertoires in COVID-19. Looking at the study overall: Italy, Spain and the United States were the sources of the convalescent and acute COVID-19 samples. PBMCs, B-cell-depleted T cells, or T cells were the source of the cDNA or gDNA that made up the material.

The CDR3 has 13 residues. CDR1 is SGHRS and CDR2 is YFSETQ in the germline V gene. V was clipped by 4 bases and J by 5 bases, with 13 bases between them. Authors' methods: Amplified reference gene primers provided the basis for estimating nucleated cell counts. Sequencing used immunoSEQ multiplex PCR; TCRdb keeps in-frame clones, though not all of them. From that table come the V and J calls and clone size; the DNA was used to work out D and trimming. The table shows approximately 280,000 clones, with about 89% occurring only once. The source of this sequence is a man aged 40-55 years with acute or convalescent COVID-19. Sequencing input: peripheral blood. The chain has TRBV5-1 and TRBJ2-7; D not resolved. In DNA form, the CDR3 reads TGCGCCAGCAGCCCCTACCGCCCCAACGAGCAGTACTTC. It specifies CASSPYRPNEQYF.